This T cell receptor (delta chain) was documented in a study of gamma-delta T cells after stem cell transplantation. In its sample, this clone is large (0.1 to 1%). Other DNA sequences in the same sample also yield this CDR3. V lost 2 bases and J lost 1; bases outside the gene matches: 13. Germline values: CDR1 TVYSNPD, CDR2 GDNSRS (reference sequence). The CDR3 runs 16 residues. TCRdb reprocessed the RT-PCR reads using CATT. The sample shows approximately 1,500 delta-chain clones, 24% of them seen only once. The V call is TRDV3, the J call TRDJ1, with 7 positions matching TRDD3. This receptor was obtained from a human donor. It is not recorded whose cells these are; they may come from a transplant donor. Sample: gamma-delta T cells. The chain's CDR3 is CAFYTVGDWVTDKLIF. CDR3 in DNA: TGTGCCTTTTACACGGTGGGGGACTGGGTCACCGATAAACTCATCTTT.